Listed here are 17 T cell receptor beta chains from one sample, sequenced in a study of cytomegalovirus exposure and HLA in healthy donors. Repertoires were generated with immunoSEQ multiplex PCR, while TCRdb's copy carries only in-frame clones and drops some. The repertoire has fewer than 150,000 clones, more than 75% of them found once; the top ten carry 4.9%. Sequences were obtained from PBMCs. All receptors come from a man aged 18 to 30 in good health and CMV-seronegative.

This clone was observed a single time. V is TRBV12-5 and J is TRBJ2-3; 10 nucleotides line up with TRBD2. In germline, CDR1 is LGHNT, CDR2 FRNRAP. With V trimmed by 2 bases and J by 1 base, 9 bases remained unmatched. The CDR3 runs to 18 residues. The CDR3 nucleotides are TGTGCTAGTGGTTTGTCCCGGCTAGCGGGAGATGGCACAGATACGCAGTATTTT. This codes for CASGLSRLAGDGTDTQYF.

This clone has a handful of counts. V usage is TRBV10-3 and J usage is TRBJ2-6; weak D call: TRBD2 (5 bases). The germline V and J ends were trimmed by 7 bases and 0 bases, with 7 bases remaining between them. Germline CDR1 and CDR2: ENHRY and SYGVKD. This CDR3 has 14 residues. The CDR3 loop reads CAIMRDSGANVLTF. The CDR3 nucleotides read TGTGCCATCATGAGGGACTCTGGGGCCAACGTCCTGACTTTC.

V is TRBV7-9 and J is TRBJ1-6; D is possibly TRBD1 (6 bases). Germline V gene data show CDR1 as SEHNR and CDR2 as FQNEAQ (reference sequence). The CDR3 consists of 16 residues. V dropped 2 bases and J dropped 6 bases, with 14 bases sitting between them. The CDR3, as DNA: TGTGCCAGCAGCTTATGGACAGTGAGAACTAATTCACCCCTCCACTTT. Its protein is CASSLWTVRTNSPLHF.

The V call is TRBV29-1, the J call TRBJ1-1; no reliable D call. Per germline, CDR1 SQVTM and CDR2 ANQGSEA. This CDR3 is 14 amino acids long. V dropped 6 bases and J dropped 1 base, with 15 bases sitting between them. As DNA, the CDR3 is TGCAGCGTGTTCCACGGGAACCCGAACACTGAAGCTTTCTTT. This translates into CSVFHGNPNTEAFF.

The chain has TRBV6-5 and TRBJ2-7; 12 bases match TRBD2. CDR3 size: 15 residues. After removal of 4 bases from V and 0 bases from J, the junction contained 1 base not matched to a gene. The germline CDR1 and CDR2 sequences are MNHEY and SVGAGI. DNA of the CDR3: TGTGCCAGCAGTTCGACTAGCGGGAGCTCCTACGAGCAGTACTTC. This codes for CASSSTSGSSYEQYF.

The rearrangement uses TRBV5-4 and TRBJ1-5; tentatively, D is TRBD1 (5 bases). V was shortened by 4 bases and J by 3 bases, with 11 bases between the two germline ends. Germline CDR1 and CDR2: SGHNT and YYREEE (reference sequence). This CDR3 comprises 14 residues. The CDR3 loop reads CASSAGVNNQPQHF. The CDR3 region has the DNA TGTGCCAGCAGCGCGGGGGTGAACAATCAGCCCCAGCATTTT.

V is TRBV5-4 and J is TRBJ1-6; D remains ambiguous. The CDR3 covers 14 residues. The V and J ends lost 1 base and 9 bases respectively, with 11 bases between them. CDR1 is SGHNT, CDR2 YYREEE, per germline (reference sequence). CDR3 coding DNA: TGTGCCAGCAGCTTGCGTCTTGAGGGTTCACCCCTCCACTTT. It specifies CASSLRLEGSPLHF.

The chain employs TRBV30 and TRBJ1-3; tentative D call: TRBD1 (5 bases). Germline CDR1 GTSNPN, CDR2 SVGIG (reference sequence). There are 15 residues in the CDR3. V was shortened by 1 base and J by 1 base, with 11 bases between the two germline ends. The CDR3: CAWSAMGLSGNTIYF. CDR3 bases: TGTGCCTGGAGTGCCATGGGACTTTCTGGAAACACCATATATTTT.

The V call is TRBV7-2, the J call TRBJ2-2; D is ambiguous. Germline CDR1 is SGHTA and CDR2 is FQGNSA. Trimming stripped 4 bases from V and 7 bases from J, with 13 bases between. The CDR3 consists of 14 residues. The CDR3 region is CASSSNMMVGELFF. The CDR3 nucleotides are TGTGCCAGCAGCTCAAACATGATGGTCGGGGAGCTGTTTTTT.

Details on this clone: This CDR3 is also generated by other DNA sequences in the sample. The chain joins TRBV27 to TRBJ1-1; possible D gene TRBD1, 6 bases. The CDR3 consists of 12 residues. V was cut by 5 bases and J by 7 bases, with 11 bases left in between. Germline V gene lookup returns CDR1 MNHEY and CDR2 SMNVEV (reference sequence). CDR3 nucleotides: TGTGCCAGCAGTCCACTACAGGGTGAAGCTTTCTTT. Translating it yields CASSPLQGEAFF.

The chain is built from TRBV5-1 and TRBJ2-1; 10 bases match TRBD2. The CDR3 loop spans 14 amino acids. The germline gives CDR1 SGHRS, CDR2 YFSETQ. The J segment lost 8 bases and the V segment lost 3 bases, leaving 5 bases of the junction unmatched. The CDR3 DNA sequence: TGCGCCAGCAGCTCCAGCGGGAGGGTAGATGAGCAGTTCTTC. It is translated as CASSSSGRVDEQFF. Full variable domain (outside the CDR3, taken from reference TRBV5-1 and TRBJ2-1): KAGVTQTPRYLIKTRGQQVTLSCSPISGHRSVSWYQQTPGQGLQFLFEYFSETQRNKGNFPGRFSGRQFSNSRSEMNVSTLELGDSALYLCASSSSGRVDEQFFGPGTRLTVL.

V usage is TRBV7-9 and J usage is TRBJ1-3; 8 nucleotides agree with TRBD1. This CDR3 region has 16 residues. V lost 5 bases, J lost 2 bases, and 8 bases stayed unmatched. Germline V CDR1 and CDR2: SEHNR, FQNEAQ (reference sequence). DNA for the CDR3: TGTGCCAGCAGCGTACCCGGGACAGGAGCTGGAAACACCATATATTTT. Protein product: CASSVPGTGAGNTIYF.

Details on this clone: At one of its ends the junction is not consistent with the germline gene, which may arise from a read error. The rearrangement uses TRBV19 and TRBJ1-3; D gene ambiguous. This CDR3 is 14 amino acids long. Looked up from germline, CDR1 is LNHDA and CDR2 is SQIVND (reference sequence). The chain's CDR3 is CASSIRHSGNIIYF. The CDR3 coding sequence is TGTGCCAGTAGTATCAGGCACTCTGGAAACATCATATATTTT.

The DNA for the CDR3 is TGTGCCAGCAGCTCAGACGGACAGGGCAGACAGCCCCAGCATTTT. It encodes CASSSDGQGRQPQHF. The rearrangement links TRBV7-2 to TRBJ1-5; 8 positions match TRBD1. Germline CDR1 SGHTA, CDR2 FQGNSA. The CDR3 totals 15 residues. Trimming took 4 bases from V and 7 from J; bases not matched to a gene: 9.

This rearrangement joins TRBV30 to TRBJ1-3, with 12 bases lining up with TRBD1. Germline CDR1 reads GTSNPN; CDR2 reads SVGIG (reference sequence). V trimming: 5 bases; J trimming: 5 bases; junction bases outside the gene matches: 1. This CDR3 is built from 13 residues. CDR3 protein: CAWGTGGRNTIYF. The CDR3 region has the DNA TGTGCCTGGGGGACAGGGGGCAGAAACACCATATATTTT.

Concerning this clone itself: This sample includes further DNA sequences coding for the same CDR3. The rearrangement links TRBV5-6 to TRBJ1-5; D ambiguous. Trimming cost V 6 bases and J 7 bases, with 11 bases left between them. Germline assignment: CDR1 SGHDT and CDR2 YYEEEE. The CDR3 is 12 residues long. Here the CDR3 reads CASNLRGQPQHF. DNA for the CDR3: TGTGCCAGCAACCTTAGAGGCCAGCCCCAGCATTTT.

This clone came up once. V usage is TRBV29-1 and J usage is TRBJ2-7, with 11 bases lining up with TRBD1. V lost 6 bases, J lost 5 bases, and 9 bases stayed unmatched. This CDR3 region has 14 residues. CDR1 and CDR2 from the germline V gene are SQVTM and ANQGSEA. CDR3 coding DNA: TGCAGCGTGGCCGGGACAGGGGGTAAAAACGAGCAGTACTTC. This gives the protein CSVAGTGGKNEQYF.